These 6 T cell receptor beta chains share one sample of origin, sequenced in a study of blood T cell repertoires in COVID-19 (TCRdb year 2020). The library was prepared using the immunoSEQ multiplex PCR assay. Drawn from immuneACCESS, this table holds only the in-frame rearrangements with V and J called that TCRdb kept. Clones are partly lost; checked studies trace under half to an unresolved V gene and leave the rest unexplained. This sample lists approximately 210,000 clones; 81% were detected once. Around 8.9% of the sample lies in the top ten. The specimen sequenced was PBMCs or T cells enriched from blood (not recorded which). The receptors shown here come from a woman between 45 and 60 years old with acute COVID-19.

The chain uses TRBV20-1 and TRBJ2-7, with D perhaps TRBD2 (5 bases). CDR1 is DFQATT, CDR2 SNEGSKA, per germline (reference sequence). V lost 1 base and J 10 bases, leaving 11 bases between the germline ends. This CDR3 is built from 11 residues. This chain's CDR3 is CSARVLEGQYF. CDR3 nucleotides: TGCAGTGCTAGAGTTTTAGAGGGTCAGTACTTC.

The chain is built from TRBV6-5 and TRBJ2-3; D may be TRBD1 (5 bases). Per germline, CDR1 MNHEY and CDR2 SVGAGI. The length of the CDR3 is 14 residues. Trimming stripped 0 bases from V and 6 bases from J, with 10 bases between. CDR3 nucleotide sequence: TGTGCCAGCAGTTACTCGACAGTTCCGGATACGCAGTATTTT. This gives the protein CASSYSTVPDTQYF.

The chain uses TRBV4-1 and TRBJ1-2; TRBD1 aligns across 7 bases. The V and J ends lost 2 bases and 4 bases, in that order; junction bases with no gene match: 7. Germline CDR1 and CDR2: MGHRA and YSYEKL. CDR3 size: 15 residues. This chain's CDR3 is CASSQPRQGSYGYTF. CDR3 DNA sequence: TGCGCCAGCAGCCAACCCCGACAGGGATCCTATGGCTACACCTTC.

This rearrangement joins TRBV18 to TRBJ2-7; D ambiguous. There are 13 residues in the CDR3. V lost 4 bases and J lost 4, with 11 bases in between. CDR1 and CDR2 from the germline V gene are KGHSH and LQKENI. The CDR3 is CASSLSSGYEQYF. The CDR3 DNA reads TGTGCCAGCTCACTTTCTTCAGGATACGAGCAGTACTTC. The full variable domain, completed using reference TRBV18 and TRBJ2-7, is NAGVMQNPRHLVRRRGQEARLRCSPMKGHSHVYWYRQLPEEGLKFMVYLQKENIIDESGMPKERFSAEFPKEGPSILRIQQVVRGDSAAYFCASSLSSGYEQYFGPGTRLTVT.

The chain employs TRBV27 and TRBJ1-5, with 9 bases lining up with TRBD1. V gave up 6 bases and J gave up 1 base; unmatched junction bases: 10. The CDR3 runs to 17 residues. Germline V gives CDR1 MNHEY, CDR2 SMNVEV (reference sequence). The CDR3 nucleotides are TGTGCCAGCAGGCCGCTCGCGACAGGGGGAAGCAATCAGCCCCAGCATTTT. It yields the protein CASRPLATGGSNQPQHF.

The rearrangement joins TRBV7-2 to TRBJ1-2; 7 bases are a match to TRBD1. Germline values: CDR1 SGHTA, CDR2 FQGNSA. Losses at the gene ends were 6 bases for V and 1 base for J; bases not matched to a gene: 17. This CDR3 region has 18 residues. The CDR3 reads CASRRAGTAMSFNYGYTF. The CDR3 DNA is TGTGCCAGCAGACGGGCCGGGACAGCGATGTCTTTTAACTATGGCTACACCTTC.